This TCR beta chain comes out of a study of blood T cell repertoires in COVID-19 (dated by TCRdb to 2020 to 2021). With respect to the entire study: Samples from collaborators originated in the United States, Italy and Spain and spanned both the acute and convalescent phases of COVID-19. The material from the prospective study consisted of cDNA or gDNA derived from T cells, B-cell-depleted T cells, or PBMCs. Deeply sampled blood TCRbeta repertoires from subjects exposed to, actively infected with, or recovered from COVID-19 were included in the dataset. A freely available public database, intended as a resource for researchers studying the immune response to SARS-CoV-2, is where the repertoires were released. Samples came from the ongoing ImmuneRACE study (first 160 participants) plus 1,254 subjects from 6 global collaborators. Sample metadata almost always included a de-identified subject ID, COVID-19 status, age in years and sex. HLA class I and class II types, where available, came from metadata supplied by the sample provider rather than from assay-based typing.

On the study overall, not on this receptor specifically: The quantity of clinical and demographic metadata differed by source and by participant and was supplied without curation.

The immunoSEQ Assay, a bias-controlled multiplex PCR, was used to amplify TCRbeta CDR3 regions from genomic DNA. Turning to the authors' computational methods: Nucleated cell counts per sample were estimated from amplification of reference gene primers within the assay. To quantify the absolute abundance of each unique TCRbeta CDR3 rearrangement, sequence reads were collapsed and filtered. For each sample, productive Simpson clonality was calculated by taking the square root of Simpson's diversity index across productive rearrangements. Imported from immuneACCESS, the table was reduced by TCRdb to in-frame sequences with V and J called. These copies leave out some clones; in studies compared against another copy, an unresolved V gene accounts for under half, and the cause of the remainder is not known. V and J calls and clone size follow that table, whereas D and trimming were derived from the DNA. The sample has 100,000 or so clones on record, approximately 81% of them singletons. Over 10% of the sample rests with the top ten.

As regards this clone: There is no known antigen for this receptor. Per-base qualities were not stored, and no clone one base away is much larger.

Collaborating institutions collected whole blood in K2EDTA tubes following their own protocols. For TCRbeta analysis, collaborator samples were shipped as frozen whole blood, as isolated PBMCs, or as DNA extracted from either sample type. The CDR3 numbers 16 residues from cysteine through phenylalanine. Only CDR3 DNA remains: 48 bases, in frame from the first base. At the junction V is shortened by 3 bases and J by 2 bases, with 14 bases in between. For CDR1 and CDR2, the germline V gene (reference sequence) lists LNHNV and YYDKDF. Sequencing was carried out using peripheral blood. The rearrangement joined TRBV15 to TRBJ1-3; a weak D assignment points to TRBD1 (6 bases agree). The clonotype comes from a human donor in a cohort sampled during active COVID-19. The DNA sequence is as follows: TGTGCCACCAGCAGGGGGGCGTCGGGGCCTGGAAACACCATATATTTT. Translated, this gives CATSRGASGPGNTIYF.